This T cell receptor (beta chain) is drawn from a study of response to subunit inactivated influenza vaccine listed by TCRdb under 2018. Broadly, across the study: The study used deep quantitative T cell receptor repertoire profiling to track responses to a trivalent subunit inactivated influenza vaccine.

This clonotype has just a few counts. The specificity of this receptor is unknown. Base qualities were left out, and no much larger clone turns up one base away. Here is what the overall study found, with its caveats: The authors proposed that each seasonal influenza vaccination may bring in only a limited number of new T cells.

The library came from RT-PCR. This sample was sequenced with an Illumina HiSeq 2500. TCRdb ran its own pipeline on the public reads, namely fastp trimming at Q25 and MiXCR clone calling, and kept in-frame beta chains. Identical CDR3 protein sequences are pooled into one entry, listed with their most common genes and DNA. Counted in this sample were more than 600,000 distinct CDR3 sequences; less than 20% of them appeared once. The ten biggest clones cover approximately 10% of the sample. CDR1 and CDR2 (MDHEN, SYDVKM) derive from the germline V gene. CDR3 length: 12 amino acids, cysteine to phenylalanine. The entry retains the CDR3 DNA only, 36 bases that are in frame from base 1. V trim: 6 bases; J trim: 8 bases; unmatched bases: 4.

The sequence was obtained from a man aged 45-65 years who received an inactivated influenza vaccine. Donor details come from another sample of the same person, matched by shared clones. The input for sequencing was PBMCs from blood, taken more than 4 days after vaccination. The V and J genes are TRBV28 and TRBJ1-1; a stretch of 9 junction bases matches TRBD1. The base sequence is TGTGCCAGCAGCCGGGACAGGGACGAAGCTTTCTTT. This sequence encodes CASSRDRDEAFF.